The 21 T cell receptor beta chains below were found in one sample sequenced in a study of blood T cell repertoires in COVID-19. Here immunoSEQ multiplex PCR was the method, and the copy in TCRdb shows in-frame clones only, minus some. The sample records around 260,000 clones, about nine tenths being singletons. Sequences were obtained from peripheral blood. These receptors originate from a man aged 35 to 55 who had recovered from COVID-19.

The genes are TRBV28 and TRBJ2-7; 10 bases agree with TRBD2. The CDR3 runs to 14 residues. Germline trimming cut 5 bases from V and 5 bases from J; bases unmatched to any gene: 6. CDR1 is MDHEN, CDR2 SYDVKM, per germline. CDR3 loop: CASSATSGVNEQYF. CDR3 DNA sequence: TGTGCCAGCAGTGCAACTAGCGGGGTAAACGAGCAGTACTTC.

This chain joins TRBV12-5 and TRBJ2-3; possible D gene TRBD2, 7 bases. Trimming removed 5 bases from V and 2 bases from J, with 11 bases in between. The germline V gene encodes CDR1 LGHNT and CDR2 FRNRAP. This CDR3 is 14 amino acids long. This CDR3 is CASGRGGYTDTQYF. In nucleotides, the CDR3 is TGTGCTAGTGGTAGGGGGGGGTACACAGATACGCAGTATTTT.

The sample holds one count of this clone. The chain has TRBV14 and TRBJ2-1, with 10 bases lining up with TRBD2. The germline V gene has CDR1 SGHDN and CDR2 FVKESK. V trimming: 1 base; J trimming: 13 bases; junction bases outside the gene matches: 13. This CDR3 spans 16 amino acids. CDR3 amino acids: CASSQAGLAGVGRQFF. CDR3 DNA: TGTGCCAGCAGCCAAGCAGGGCTAGCGGGGGTCGGTCGCCAGTTCTTC.

This rearrangement joins TRBV9 to TRBJ2-3, with TRBD2 matching 7 bases. The V segment lost 3 bases and the J segment 4 bases; nucleotides outside the gene matches: 17. Germline values: CDR1 SGDLS, CDR2 YYNGEE. The CDR3 extends over 18 amino acids. CDR3 sequence (DNA): TGTGCCAGCAGCGCATCCCCTACTGGACTAGGTGGCGCAGATACGCAGTATTTT. This codes for CASSASPTGLGGADTQYF.

The chain uses TRBV18 and TRBJ1-3; tentative D call: TRBD1 (6 bases). The CDR3 covers 16 residues. Germline V lookup: CDR1 KGHSH, CDR2 LQKENI. Deletions cut 3 bases from V and 0 bases from J, with 12 bases between. CDR3 DNA: TGTGCCAGCTCACCCGTCAGGGGCCCCTCTGGAAACACCATATATTTT. It codes for CASSPVRGPSGNTIYF.

This clone came up once. The V call is TRBV27, the J call TRBJ1-5; D is unclear. Germline loops: CDR1 MNHEY, CDR2 SMNVEV (reference sequence). The CDR3 runs 15 residues. Between the trimmed V and J ends, which lost 2 bases and 0 bases, there was a span of 8 bases. The CDR3 DNA sequence: TGTGCCAGCAGTTTACGGGGTTATAGCAATCAGCCCCAGCATTTT. It specifies CASSLRGYSNQPQHF.

The chain links TRBV6-5 to TRBJ2-7; D might be TRBD2 (6 bases). V lost 4 bases and J 2 bases, leaving 9 bases between the germline ends. The germline V gene has CDR1 MNHEY and CDR2 SVGAGI. The CDR3 runs 13 residues. The CDR3 loop is CASSLGGTYEQYF. The CDR3 nucleotides are TGTGCCAGCAGTTTGGGGGGTACCTACGAGCAGTACTTC.

The V gene is TRBV6-6, the J gene TRBJ1-2; D not resolved. Germline V lookup: CDR1 MNHNY, CDR2 SVGAGI (reference sequence). V was clipped by 6 bases and J by 5 bases, with 10 bases between them. The CDR3 is 12 residues long. In nucleotides, the CDR3 is TGTGCCAGCAGCTCGTCGGGATATGGCTACACCTTC. Its protein product is CASSSSGYGYTF.

This clone appeared a few times. This chain uses TRBV3-1 (or the pseudogene TRBV3-2) with TRBJ2-7, with a possible D match to TRBD1 (6 bases). Trimming stripped 3 bases from V and 9 bases from J, with 21 bases between. The CDR3 is 15 amino acids. Germline V CDR1 and CDR2: LGHDT, YNNKEL (reference sequence). CDR3 sequence reads: CASSHYGQRPNLQYF. CDR3 in DNA: TGTGCCAGCAGCCATTATGGACAGCGCCCTAATTTGCAGTACTTC.

The CDR3 region is CASSVAGAAVNSPLHF. In DNA form, the CDR3 reads TGTGCCAGCAGTGTGGCTGGGGCGGCTGTGAATTCACCCCTCCACTTT. V is TRBV6-1 and J is TRBJ1-6, with D perhaps matching TRBD1 (5 bases). This CDR3 is 16 amino acids long. CDR1 is MNHNS, CDR2 SASEGT, per germline. Deletions cut 4 bases from V and 7 bases from J, with 17 bases between.

The chain couples TRBV10-3 to TRBJ1-1; 7 bases match TRBD1. Germline trimming cut 7 bases from V and 4 bases from J; bases unmatched to any gene: 9. The CDR3 runs 14 residues. Germline CDR1 and CDR2: ENHRY and SYGVKD. The CDR3 reads CAITPRGDSTEAFF. The CDR3 DNA reads as TGTGCCATCACCCCCAGGGGGGACAGCACTGAAGCTTTCTTT.

This chain uses TRBV4-3 with TRBJ2-1; weak D call: TRBD2 (6 bases). The CDR3 extends over 15 amino acids. From germline, CDR1 is LGHNA and CDR2 YSLEER. The V and J ends lost 3 bases and 0 bases respectively, with 9 bases between them. The CDR3 here is CASSQGLVSYNEQFF. In DNA form, the CDR3 reads TGCGCCAGCAGCCAGGGACTGGTCTCCTACAATGAGCAGTTCTTC.

The chain combines TRBV24-1 with TRBJ2-7; TRBD1 might be the D (6 bases). The V and J ends lost 2 bases and 3 bases respectively, with 10 bases between them. The CDR3 sequence is 14 residues long. CDR1 KGHDR and CDR2 SFDVKD come from the germline V gene. The CDR3 here is CATSDSGQHYEQYF. The CDR3 region has the DNA TGTGCCACCAGTGATTCCGGACAGCACTACGAGCAGTACTTC.

The chain has TRBV4-3 and TRBJ2-7, with 10 bases matching TRBD2. V lost 3 bases, J lost 5 bases, and 10 bases stayed unmatched. The CDR3 consists of 16 residues. Per the germline V gene, CDR1 is LGHNA and CDR2 is YSLEER. This CDR3 is CASSQEGSGGAHEQYF. Here the CDR3 DNA reads TGCGCCAGCAGCCAGGAGGGGAGCGGGGGGGCCCACGAGCAGTACTTC.

In this sample, this clone turned up a few times. This chain links TRBV21-1 with TRBJ2-7; the table assigns TRBD2, which was not confirmed against the DNA. TRBV21-1 is a pseudogene locus. The CDR3 consists of 15 residues. CDR3 DNA sequence: TGTGCCAGCAGCAAAGGGAGGGGTAGGGGCTACGAGCAGTACTTC. Residues: CASSKGRGRGYEQYF.

The rearrangement joins TRBV4-2 to TRBJ2-3; the D gene is possibly TRBD2 (6 bases). CDR3 length: 15 amino acids. Deletions cut 0 bases from V and 5 bases from J, with 12 bases between. Germline assignment: CDR1 LGHNA and CDR2 YNFKEQ. Here the CDR3 reads CASSQENGGVDTQYF. DNA of the CDR3: TGTGCCAGCAGCCAAGAAAATGGAGGGGTAGATACGCAGTATTTT.

This chain links TRBV2 with TRBJ1-5; weak D call: TRBD1 (6 bases). The CDR3 spans 15 residues. V was cut by 6 bases and J by 2 bases, with 14 bases left in between. Germline CDR1 and CDR2: SNHLY and FYNNEI. CDR3 sequence reads: CASSEDRKGNQPQHF. DNA for the CDR3: TGTGCCAGCAGCGAGGACAGAAAAGGCAATCAGCCCCAGCATTTT.

This rearrangement joins TRBV3-1 (or the pseudogene TRBV3-2) to TRBJ2-1, with D tentatively TRBD2 (7 bases). Per the germline V gene, CDR1 is LGHDT and CDR2 is YNNKEL (reference sequence). The CDR3 totals 14 residues. Trimming stripped 4 bases from V and 15 bases from J, with 22 bases between. CDR3 protein: CASSRTQVVGGRFF. In DNA form, the CDR3 reads TGTGCCAGCAGCCGCACGCAAGTGGTGGGGGGGCGGTTCTTC.

CDR3 loop: CASSRQGLSPQHF. The CDR3 region has the DNA TGTGCCAGCAGTAGGCAGGGTCTATCTCCCCAGCATTTT. The V call is TRBV12-3 or TRBV12-4, the J call TRBJ1-5; perhaps TRBD1 as D (5 bases). This CDR3 is 13 amino acids long. V gave up 5 bases and J gave up 10 bases, with 15 bases separating them.

For the CDR3, the DNA is TGTGCCACCAGCGTTCAGGTCCCAAATGACATTGAAGCTTTCTTT. Protein: CATSVQVPNDIEAFF. The chain is built from TRBV15 and TRBJ1-1; no firm D call. Germline V gene sequence: CDR1 LNHNV, CDR2 YYDKDF (reference sequence). The CDR3 consists of 15 residues. V gave up 5 bases and J gave up 7 bases, with 20 bases separating them.

This chain connects TRBV7-2 to TRBJ2-2; weak D call: TRBD1 (6 bases). CDR3 length equals 15 residues. V was trimmed by 5 bases and J by 2 bases, leaving 12 bases between them. Germline CDR1 reads SGHTA; CDR2 reads FQGNSA. CDR3 in DNA: TGTGCCAGCAGCGCCGTGGGGGCCAACACCGGGGAGCTGTTTTTT. This translates into CASSAVGANTGELFF.